The rows below give T cell receptor beta chains drawn from one sample of a study of tissue T cells after allogeneic stem cell transplantation. Profiling relied on immunoSEQ multiplex PCR, and the TCRdb table lists in-frame clones only, not all of them. Among roughly 2,500 clones listed, about 70% were seen once. The sequenced sample was colon tissue, obtained at autopsy. These receptors were collected from an older male patient with steroid-refractory graft-versus-host disease after an allogeneic stem cell transplant. Some T cells may possibly be graft donor cells. Both conserved end residues are part of each CDR3. The listing skips clone size in some rows; elsewhere it reads once, few, many or a size class.

J: TRBJ2-7; size: large; V: TRBV4-3; CDR3: CASSQAWAAYEQYF
J: TRBJ2-5; size: -; V: TRBV11-1; CDR3: CASSVREGGAGTQYF
J: TRBJ2-4; size: -; V: TRBV7-8; CDR3: CASSSPPRDRAQNIQYF
J: TRBJ1-3; size: -; V: TRBV10-3; CDR3: CATTPSGYSGNTIYF
J: TRBJ1-4; size: -; V: TRBV28; CDR3: CASITSRDRNEKLFF
J: TRBJ1-3; size: -; V: TRBV18; CDR3: CASSPQGGNTIYF
J: TRBJ1-1; size: -; V: TRBV27; CDR3: CASSPYRDSEAFF
J: TRBJ2-7; size: -; V: TRBV5-4; CDR3: CASSLGGFNEQYF
J: TRBJ1-2; size: -; V: TRBV6-1; CDR3: CASSDPVAAYGYTF
J: TRBJ2-7; size: -; V: TRBV19; CDR3: CASSSGLAPYEQYF
J: TRBJ1-1; size: -; V: TRBV2; CDR3: CASRYAPRTSTGRLNTEAFF
J: TRBJ2-2; size: few; V: TRBV28; CDR3: CASSKTSGGAPLGTGELFF
J: TRBJ2-2; size: -; V: TRBV4-2; CDR3: CASSQEYGATGELFF
J: TRBJ1-4; size: few; V: TRBV5-1; CDR3: CASSLGPEKKLFF
J: TRBJ1-3; size: -; V: TRBV2; CDR3: CASTFLSGNTIYF
J: TRBJ2-3; size: -; V: TRBV12-3/TRBV12-4; CDR3: CASRRSGTDTQYF
J: TRBJ1-2; size: few; V: TRBV19; CDR3: CASSIEEAGTEVAYGYTF
J: TRBJ2-5; size: -; V: TRBV9; CDR3: CASSSKPTGEETQYF
J: TRBJ2-7; size: -; V: TRBV11-2; CDR3: CASSLLGRGYEQYF
J: TRBJ1-3; size: large; V: TRBV13; CDR3: CASSLGQGTGNTIYF
J: TRBJ2-3; size: -; V: TRBV7-2; CDR3: CASSPAGRDTQYF
J: TRBJ2-4; size: -; V: TRBV6-2/TRBV6-3; CDR3: CASSYGGPVNIQYF
J: TRBJ1-3; size: -; V: TRBV28; CDR3: CASSFGQGRNTIYF
J: TRBJ2-3; size: -; V: TRBV21-1; CDR3: CASSSTGGARDTQYF
J: TRBJ1-1; size: once; V: TRBV3-1/TRBV3-2; CDR3: CASTPPGGLTEAFF
J: TRBJ1-6; size: -; V: TRBV30; CDR3: CAWRVGSSHSPLHF
J: TRBJ1-2; size: -; V: TRBV29-1; CDR3: CSVERQVGYTF
J: TRBJ2-3; size: -; V: TRBV7-2; CDR3: CASSLDPAGGPNTQYF
J: TRBJ2-1; size: -; V: TRBV11-3; CDR3: CASSFGISGGMSNEQFF
J: TRBJ2-4; size: once; V: TRBV11-2; CDR3: CASSLDGGAKNIQYF
J: TRBJ1-3; size: -; V: TRBV23-1; CDR3: CASRTGANSGNTIYF
J: TRBJ1-1; size: -; V: TRBV3-1/TRBV3-2; CDR3: CASSFGTANTEAFF
J: TRBJ2-5; size: -; V: TRBV3-1/TRBV3-2; CDR3: CASSQRWATQETQYF
J: TRBJ2-3; size: -; V: TRBV5-1; CDR3: CASSAASGLTDTQYF
J: TRBJ1-2; size: -; V: TRBV12-3/TRBV12-4; CDR3: CASSLDSSYGYTF
J: TRBJ1-2; size: -; V: TRBV6-1; CDR3: CASSEWSGLANYGYTF
J: TRBJ2-2; size: -; V: TRBV5-5; CDR3: CASSLVADTGELFF
J: TRBJ1-1; size: once; V: TRBV29-1; CDR3: CSVQQGPTEAFF
J: TRBJ1-6; size: -; V: TRBV3-1/TRBV3-2; CDR3: CASRDIDNSPLHF
J: TRBJ2-7; size: few; V: TRBV3-1/TRBV3-2; CDR3: CASSPTQGTYEQYF